These 26 T cell receptor beta chains were all obtained from the same sample, sequenced in a study of cytomegalovirus exposure and HLA in healthy donors. Use of 60 Vbeta and 13 Jbeta primers characterized the PCR. Data came from immunoSEQ multiplex PCR; TCRdb stores just in-frame clones and leaves some out. The sample carries roughly 200,000 clones, more than 65% recorded once. Source material: PBMCs. These TCRs come from a female donor in good health and CMV-seronegative.

This clone has just a few counts. Here the CDR3 DNA reads TGTGCCAGCAGCCATTGGGCGGGGGCGGGGAATGAGCAGTTCTTC. Its translation is CASSHWAGAGNEQFF. The chain combines TRBV7-3 with TRBJ2-1; TRBD2 might be the D (7 bases). From germline, CDR1 is SGHTA and CDR2 FQGTGA. The CDR3 sequence is 15 residues long. Trimming stripped 5 bases from V and 7 bases from J, with 18 bases between. Together with reference TRBV7-3 and TRBJ2-1, the CDR3 gives the full variable domain: GAGVSQTPSNKVTEKGKYVELRCDPISGHTALYWYRQSLGQGPEFLIYFQGTGAADDSGLPNDRFFAVRPEGSVSTLKIQRTERGDSAVYLCASSHWAGAGNEQFFGPGTRLTVL.

The J gene is TRBJ1-2, the V gene TRBV5-4; no reliable D call. Trimming shortened V by 2 bases and J by 9 bases, and 14 bases separated the two germline ends. There are 13 residues in the CDR3. The germline CDR1 and CDR2 sequences are SGHNT and YYREEE (reference sequence). The CDR3 nucleotides are TGTGCCAGCAGCTTTCGGAGTCGGATGAGCTACACCTTC. Amino acids: CASSFRSRMSYTF.

The chain employs TRBV7-8 and TRBJ1-5, with a tentative D call TRBD1 (5 bases). Trimming removed 4 bases from V and 6 bases from J, with 22 bases in between. The germline CDR1 and CDR2 sequences are SGHVS and FQNEAQ. The CDR3 loop spans 17 amino acids. The CDR3 region is CASSSERPGGMSQPQHF. The CDR3 DNA reads TGTGCCAGCAGCTCAGAGCGGCCCGGGGGGATGAGTCAGCCCCAGCATTTT.

This sequence joins TRBV28 and TRBJ2-3, with 7 nucleotides matching TRBD1. Trimming took 2 bases from V and 1 from J; bases not matched to a gene: 6. The CDR3 is made up of 16 amino acids. The germline V gene has CDR1 MDHEN and CDR2 SYDVKM. The CDR3 is CASSLLTGAGTDTQYF. Written as DNA, the CDR3 is TGTGCCAGCAGTTTACTCACAGGGGCCGGCACAGATACGCAGTATTTT. Based on the CDR3 plus reference TRBV28 and TRBJ2-3, the full variable domain is DVKVTQSSRYLVKRTGEKVFLECVQDMDHENMFWYRQDPGLGLRLIYFSYDVKMKEKGDIPEGYSVSREKKERFSLILESASTNQTSMYLCASSLLTGAGTDTQYFGPGTRLTVL.

The chain links TRBV10-3 to TRBJ2-3; a possible D gene is TRBD2 (6 bases). The CDR3 consists of 16 residues. Per the germline V gene, CDR1 is ENHRY and CDR2 is SYGVKD. V dropped 3 bases and J dropped 3 bases, with 16 bases sitting between them. The CDR3 spells CAISDPGREGTDTQYF. The CDR3 nucleotides are TGTGCCATCAGTGATCCGGGGCGGGAAGGGACAGATACGCAGTATTTT.

The chain joins TRBV7-2 to TRBJ1-1; D remains unclear. This CDR3 contains 15 residues. V lost 4 bases and J lost 1, with 13 bases in between. From germline, CDR1 is SGHTA and CDR2 FQGNSA. The CDR3 nucleotides read TGTGCCAGCAGCTCCAACCCCCGAGGGAACACTGAAGCTTTCTTT. As protein: CASSSNPRGNTEAFF.

The table lists this clone with a count of one. The V and J genes are TRBV19 and TRBJ2-5; the D gene is possibly TRBD2 (10 bases). The CDR3 spans 20 residues. Germline V gene lookup returns CDR1 LNHDA and CDR2 SQIVND (reference sequence). Trimming pared 7 bases from V and 5 bases from J, leaving 35 bases between. The CDR3 here is CASKGQGRRAGGPVDETQYF. Written as DNA, the CDR3 is TGTGCCAGTAAGGGACAGGGAAGACGAGCGGGAGGGCCGGTGGATGAGACCCAGTACTTC.

The rearrangement joins TRBV27 to TRBJ1-5; D might be TRBD1 (5 bases). The CDR3 totals 15 residues. V was shortened by 6 bases and J by 4 bases, with 16 bases between the two germline ends. CDR1 is MNHEY, CDR2 SMNVEV, per germline (reference sequence). In nucleotides, the CDR3 is TGTGCCAGCAGCCGCGGAAGGGGAATGAATCAGCCCCAGCATTTT. Translating gives CASSRGRGMNQPQHF.

For this clone: One end of the junction does not line up with germline, which may come from a read error. This sequence joins TRBV5-4 and TRBJ2-1; tentatively, D is TRBD2 (7 bases). The CDR3 has 15 residues. Germline CDR1 is SGHNT and CDR2 is YYREEE (reference sequence). CDR3 residues: CSSSTGGATYNEQFF. DNA of the CDR3: TGTTCCAGCAGCACTGGGGGGGCTACCTACAATGAGCAGTTCTTC. Combining the CDR3 with reference TRBV5-4 and TRBJ2-1 gives the whole variable domain ETGVTQSPTHLIKTRGQQVTLRCSSQSGHNTVSWYQQALGQGPQFIFQYYREEENGRGNFPPRFSGLQFPNYSSELNVNALELDDSALYLCSSSTGGATYNEQFFGPGTRLTVL.

The rearrangement links TRBV7-9 to TRBJ2-3; TRBD1 agrees at 8 bases. Germline V CDR1 and CDR2: SEHNR, FQNEAQ (reference sequence). This CDR3 region has 17 residues. V lost 0 bases, J lost 3 bases, and 8 bases stayed unmatched. The CDR3: CASSLAWTGSLTDTQYF. The CDR3 DNA reads as TGTGCCAGCAGCTTAGCCTGGACAGGGTCTCTGACAGATACGCAGTATTTT.

The rearrangement uses TRBV10-3 and TRBJ1-4; D perhaps matches TRBD1 (5 bases). This CDR3 spans 14 amino acids. The germline V gene encodes CDR1 ENHRY and CDR2 SYGVKD. Trimming took off 9 bases at V and 5 bases at J, with 16 bases between the two ends. CDR3: CAIREAGLNEKLFF. The CDR3 nucleotides read TGTGCCATTCGGGAGGCAGGGCTAAATGAAAAACTGTTTTTT.

This clone was recorded a few times. The V call is TRBV2, the J call TRBJ2-7; 8 bases align to TRBD1. Germline CDR1 is SNHLY and CDR2 is FYNNEI. The ends lost 5 bases at V and 2 bases at J; junction bases unmatched: 8. The CDR3 covers 15 residues. The CDR3 reads CASSKDREFTYEQYF. As DNA, the CDR3 is TGTGCCAGCAGTAAGGACAGGGAATTCACCTACGAGCAGTACTTC. Full variable domain (missing parts from reference TRBV2 and TRBJ2-7): EPEVTQTPSHQVTQMGQEVILRCVPISNHLYFYWYRQILGQKVEFLVSFYNNEISEKSEIFDDQFSVERPDGSNFTLKIRSTKLEDSAMYFCASSKDREFTYEQYFGPGTRLTVT.

The rearrangement links TRBV28 to TRBJ1-6; D is ambiguous. The ends were cut back, 6 bases at V and 0 bases at J, with 6 bases in the middle. There are 14 residues in the CDR3. Germline CDR1 reads MDHEN; CDR2 reads SYDVKM. CDR3 amino acids: CASRASSYNSPLHF. CDR3 coding DNA: TGTGCCAGCAGGGCCAGCTCCTATAATTCACCCCTCCACTTT. Filled out from reference TRBV28 and TRBJ1-6, the complete variable domain reads DVKVTQSSRYLVKRTGEKVFLECVQDMDHENMFWYRQDPGLGLRLIYFSYDVKMKEKGDIPEGYSVSREKKERFSLILESASTNQTSMYLCASRASSYNSPLHFGNGTRLTVT.

This clone was seen only once. This chain uses TRBV6-1 with TRBJ1-3; TRBD1 matches at 8 bases. The ends lost 0 bases at V and 4 bases at J; junction bases unmatched: 11. Germline V gene data show CDR1 as MNHNS and CDR2 as SASEGT. The CDR3 is made up of 18 amino acids. CDR3 protein: CASSEAWGGQGSGNTIYF. Here the CDR3 DNA reads TGTGCCAGCAGTGAAGCTTGGGGAGGACAGGGATCAGGAAACACCATATATTTT.

V and J are TRBV12-5 and TRBJ2-7; 8 bases line up with TRBD1. Per germline, CDR1 LGHNT and CDR2 FRNRAP. The CDR3 totals 16 residues. V shed 7 bases and J 4 bases; nucleotides not matched to a gene: 15. The CDR3 coding sequence is TGTGCTAGTGTGCCCTCGGGTGGACAGGGATGGTACGAGCAGTACTTC. Residues: CASVPSGGQGWYEQYF.

The chain links TRBV12-2 to TRBJ1-2. TRBV12-2 is a documented pseudogene. The CDR3 runs to 17 residues. The CDR3, as DNA: TGTGCAAGTCGCTTAGAACCCACAAACGGGGGTATCTATGGCTACACCTTC. Translated, it gives CASRLEPTNGGIYGYTF.

J is TRBJ2-5 and V is TRBV30; unclear D gene. The CDR3 covers 10 residues. Trimming cost V 2 bases and J 5 bases, with 3 bases left between them. Germline V gene data show CDR1 as GTSNPN and CDR2 as SVGIG (reference sequence). The CDR3, as DNA: TGTGCCTGGAGTCGGGAGACCCAGTACTTC. It encodes CAWSRETQYF.

The table lists this clone with a count of one. The V call is TRBV9, the J call TRBJ1-3; a weak D match, TRBD1 (5 bases). V was pared by 0 bases and J by 2 bases, with 9 bases between. Germline V lookup: CDR1 SGDLS, CDR2 YYNGEE. The CDR3 has 15 amino acids. The DNA for the CDR3 is TGTGCCAGCAGCGTAGATGGGGCCCCTGGAAACACCATATATTTT. It translates to CASSVDGAPGNTIYF.

The chain joins TRBV11-2 to TRBJ2-7; TRBD2 agrees at 7 bases. Germline CDR1 reads SGHAT; CDR2 reads FQNNGV. J was trimmed by 4 bases and V by 5 bases; bases with no gene match: 20. The CDR3 extends over 18 amino acids. Here the CDR3 DNA reads TGTGCCAGCAGCGCAATAGGTAGTCGGCGGGAGCCCTCTTACGAGCAGTACTTC. It translates to CASSAIGSRREPSYEQYF.

The V gene is TRBV27, the J gene TRBJ2-3; TRBD2 matches 7 bases. The CDR3 contains 14 residues. Trimming at V came to 8 bases and at J to 3 bases, leaving 8 bases not matched to a gene. Germline values: CDR1 MNHEY, CDR2 SMNVEV (reference sequence). The CDR3 bases are TGTGCCAGCGAGCGGGGAGATGGGACAGATACGCAGTATTTT. Residues: CASERGDGTDTQYF.

The rearrangement uses TRBV16 and TRBJ1-5, with D hard to call. Germline CDR1 and CDR2: KGHSY and FQNENV. Trimming took 2 bases from V and 2 from J, leaving 13 bases between them. The CDR3 runs 16 residues. CDR3 in amino acids: CASSQVWSLGNQPQHF. CDR3 coding DNA: TGTGCCAGCAGCCAAGTGTGGAGCTTGGGCAATCAGCCCCAGCATTTT.

This clone was observed a few times. The chain is built from TRBV27 and TRBJ1-5; 9 nucleotides align to TRBD1. The CDR3 loop spans 14 amino acids. J lost 4 bases, V lost 5 bases, and 3 bases had no gene match. CDR1 and CDR2 (germline): MNHEY, SMNVEV (reference sequence). Here the CDR3 reads CASSLGTGNQPQHF. DNA of the CDR3: TGTGCCAGCAGTCTAGGGACAGGGAATCAGCCCCAGCATTTT.

This clone occurred a few times. This sequence joins TRBV5-4 and TRBJ2-7, with 9 bases aligning to TRBD1. Germline CDR1 SGHNT, CDR2 YYREEE (reference sequence). The CDR3 spans 16 residues. Germline trimming cut 0 bases from V and 2 bases from J; bases unmatched to any gene: 6. The CDR3 DNA reads as TGTGCCAGCAGCTTGGGTTCCCGACAGGGGGCCTACGAGCAGTACTTC. This codes for CASSLGSRQGAYEQYF.

This clone was found a few times. The chain couples TRBV4-2 to TRBJ2-3, with 14 bases fitting TRBD2. V was pared by 4 bases and J by 5 bases, with 5 bases of the junction left unmatched. Per germline, CDR1 LGHNA and CDR2 YNFKEQ. The CDR3 totals 16 residues. The CDR3 DNA reads TGTGCCAGCAGCCCGACTAGCGGGAGGGCCTTAGATACGCAGTATTTT. It translates to CASSPTSGRALDTQYF.

The chain joins TRBV7-9 to TRBJ2-7, with no clear D. Between the trimmed V and J ends, which lost 5 bases and 2 bases, there was a span of 10 bases. CDR1 is SEHNR, CDR2 FQNEAQ, per germline (reference sequence). CDR3 length equals 13 residues. CDR3 sequence: CASSPPTPYEQYF. CDR3 bases: TGTGCCAGCAGCCCCCCGACTCCCTACGAGCAGTACTTC.

The rearrangement uses TRBV2 and TRBJ1-3; a weak D match, TRBD1 (6 bases). Trimming shortened V by 7 bases and J by 0 bases, and 10 bases separated the two germline ends. Germline values: CDR1 SNHLY, CDR2 FYNNEI. The CDR3 has 14 residues. The CDR3 sequence is CASTATGSGNTIYF. The CDR3 DNA reads as TGTGCCAGCACGGCGACAGGCTCTGGAAACACCATATATTTT.